The 9 T cell receptor beta chains presented below share a single source sample, sequenced in a study of T cells after yellow fever vaccination. One entry per CDR3 protein results from TCRdb running MiXCR on the 5' RACE reads. Of about 320,000 distinct CDR3 sequences in the sample, approximately 4% are singletons; the top ten hold roughly a fifth. The specimen comprised PBMCs, sampled 15 days after the yellow fever booster vaccination. Receptor source: a man younger than 35 who received the YFV17D yellow fever vaccine.

This clonotype has ten or more counts. This sequence joins TRBV12-3 or TRBV12-4 and TRBJ2-5, with 8 bases matching TRBD2. V lost 3 bases to trimming and J lost 1 base; unmatched junction nucleotides: 4. The CDR3 length is 15 residues. CDR3 bases: TGTGCCAGCAGTTTGATGAGCGGGGGCCAAGAGACCCAGTACTTC. This translates into CASSLMSGGQETQYF.

CDR3 DNA sequence: TGTGCCAGCAGCCACCCATGGGACTACGAGCAGTACTTC. It is translated as CASSHPWDYEQYF. V gene TRBV3-1 combines with J gene TRBJ2-7; no clear D gene. This CDR3 has 13 amino acids. Trimming pared 3 bases from V and 3 bases from J, leaving 9 bases between. The V gene's germline CDR1 is LGHDT and CDR2 YNNKEL (reference sequence).

This chain connects TRBV7-2 to TRBJ2-3, with D possibly TRBD1 on 7 matching bases. This CDR3 comprises 16 residues. The ends were cut back, 0 bases at V and 3 bases at J, with 13 bases in the middle. Looked up from germline, CDR1 is SGHTA and CDR2 is FQGNSA. The CDR3 spells CASSLAATGRTDTQYF. Written as DNA, the CDR3 is TGTGCCAGCAGCTTAGCCGCGACAGGGAGGACAGATACGCAGTATTTT.

This clonotype was recorded a few times. This sequence joins TRBV27 and TRBJ1-2; tentatively, D is TRBD1 (5 bases). Looked up from germline, CDR1 is MNHEY and CDR2 is SMNVEV (reference sequence). V shed 5 bases and J shed 1 base, with 23 bases lying between them. The CDR3 sequence is 18 residues long. CDR3 amino acids: CASSPVVGAALSNYGYTF. The CDR3 coding sequence is TGTGCCAGCAGTCCGGTTGTTGGGGCGGCGCTAAGTAACTATGGCTACACCTTC.

Notes on this clonotype: This likely traces to a read error, being one base from a far larger clone. The rearrangement joins TRBV7-9 to TRBJ1-1, with 8 bases aligning to TRBD1. Germline lookup yields CDR1 SEHNR and CDR2 FQNEAQ (reference sequence). The CDR3 consists of 13 residues. The V segment lost 5 bases and the J segment 3 bases; nucleotides outside the gene matches: 2. The CDR3 DNA sequence: TGTGCCAGCAGCGTACAGGGGGACACTGAAGCTTTCTTT. Protein product: CASSVQGDTEAFF.

This sequence joins TRBV7-8 and TRBJ2-5; D is perhaps TRBD1 or TRBD2 (5 bases each). The germline V gene encodes CDR1 SGHVS and CDR2 FQNEAQ. This CDR3 contains 14 residues. V was pared by 5 bases and J by 1 base, with 11 bases between. CDR3 region: CASSRRGVQETQYF. The CDR3 nucleotides read TGTGCCAGCAGCCGAAGAGGGGTCCAAGAGACCCAGTACTTC.

This clonotype was picked up a small number of times. This chain links TRBV19 with TRBJ1-1, with D unclear. CDR1 and CDR2 (germline): LNHDA, SQIVND (reference sequence). The CDR3 runs to 16 residues. V lost 7 bases to trimming and J lost 1 base, with 19 bases between them. This chain's CDR3 is CASTARPEGRNTEAFF. Written as DNA, the CDR3 is TGTGCCAGTACCGCTCGGCCTGAAGGCCGGAACACTGAAGCTTTCTTT.

The table lists this clonotype with many counts. This rearrangement joins TRBV5-1 to TRBJ2-5, with a tentative D call TRBD2 (6 bases). Germline CDR1 reads SGHRS; CDR2 reads YFSETQ. This CDR3 has 14 amino acids. The V and J ends lost 2 bases and 4 bases respectively, with 12 bases between them. CDR3 DNA sequence: TGCGCCAGCAGCTTCGCCGGGGGTCGAGAGACCCAGTACTTC. Amino acid sequence: CASSFAGGRETQYF.

This clonotype was counted ten times or more. The gene calls are TRBV29-1 and TRBJ2-6; D is ambiguous. This CDR3 contains 14 residues. Germline V gives CDR1 SQVTM, CDR2 ANQGSEA. V gave up 4 bases and J gave up 4 bases, with 11 bases separating them. Written as DNA, the CDR3 is TGCAGCGTTGGTACGCTCGCCGGGGCCAACGTCCTGACTTTC. Translated, it gives CSVGTLAGANVLTF.